This passage covers 25 T cell receptor beta chains from one sample sequenced in a study of regulatory T cells in long-lasting Graves disease. The authors built TCR beta libraries using iRepertoire HTBI primers and Arm-PCR of CDR3 regions. MiXCR, run by TCRdb on the multiplex PCR reads, gives a single entry per CDR3 protein. Here the sample spans approximately 360,000 distinct CDR3 sequences, 10% to 15% being singletons. Documented time point: newly diagnosed GD, antithyroid drugs for less than 3 months. PBMC RNA was the source of the TCR library. The sample was also reused in another study, on T cells in Graves' hyperthyroidism and ophthalmopathy.

The input for sequencing was peripheral blood mononuclear cells (PBMCs), taken at new diagnosis, from a patient treated with antithyroid drugs. The source of these receptors is a woman between 18 and 29 years old with Graves disease.

This clonotype was observed at least ten times. V is TRBV9 and J is TRBJ1-1, with D unclear. V was shortened by 1 base and J by 0 bases, with 4 bases between the two germline ends. CDR1 and CDR2 (germline): SGDLS, YYNGEE. CDR3 length equals 13 residues. DNA of the CDR3: TGTGCCAGCAGCGTATCCCTGAACACTGAAGCTTTCTTT. Translation: CASSVSLNTEAFF. The entire variable domain, with the rest obtained from reference TRBV9 and TRBJ1-1, is as follows: DSGVTQTPKHLITATGQRVTLRCSPRSGDLSVYWYQQSLDQGLQFLIQYYNGEERAKGNILERFSAQQFPDLHSELNLSSLELGDSALYFCASSVSLNTEAFFGQGTRLTVV.

This clonotype occurred many times. This chain links TRBV27 with TRBJ2-5; perhaps D is TRBD1 or TRBD2 (5 bases each). The CDR3 has 14 amino acids. CDR1 is MNHEY and CDR2 is SMNVEV in the germline V gene (reference sequence). The ends were cut back, 6 bases at V and 1 base at J, with 12 bases in the middle. This CDR3 reads CASSRGDLQETQYF. CDR3 in DNA: TGTGCCAGCAGCCGAGGGGATCTCCAAGAGACCCAGTACTTC.

This clonotype was detected many times. The chain has TRBV20-1 and TRBJ2-3; D gene uncertain. In germline, CDR1 is DFQATT, CDR2 SNEGSKA (reference sequence). This CDR3 has 16 residues. V shed 4 bases and J shed 3 bases, with 20 bases lying between them. The CDR3 protein is CSATPPTPYWTDTQYF. The DNA of the CDR3 is TGCAGTGCTACCCCGCCCACTCCCTATTGGACAGATACGCAGTATTTT.

This CDR3 is CASTVGLADSKRTDTQYF. Written as DNA, the CDR3 is TGTGCCAGTACCGTGGGACTAGCGGACTCCAAACGCACAGATACGCAGTATTTT. This chain connects TRBV19 to TRBJ2-3, with 11 bases aligning to TRBD2. V was clipped by 7 bases and J by 1 base; unmatched bases: 13. CDR1 and CDR2 from the germline V gene are LNHDA and SQIVND (reference sequence). The length of the CDR3 is 18 residues.

This clonotype was observed at least ten times. V usage is TRBV6-1 and J usage is TRBJ1-5; 7 bases are a match to TRBD1. From germline, CDR1 is MNHNS and CDR2 SASEGT. V shed 6 bases, J shed 2 bases, and the junction held 10 bases outside the gene matches. The length of the CDR3 is 16 residues. In nucleotides, the CDR3 is TGTGCCAGCAGCGAACAGGGACAGTACCGCAATCAGCCCCAGCATTTT. It translates to CASSEQGQYRNQPQHF.

About this clonotype itself: A clone one base away is much larger, so this may be a read error. The DNA is omitted, as the CDR3 cannot be located on it reliably, and the CDR3 follows TCRdb's listing. The chain combines TRBV7-2 with TRBJ1-3. The length of the CDR3 is 14 amino acids, counting both ends. Looked up from germline, CDR1 is SGHTA and CDR2 is FQGNSA. The CDR3 loop reads CASSLVGPGNTVYF.

The chain combines TRBV12-3 or TRBV12-4 with TRBJ2-7, with TRBD2 matching 9 bases. The V and J ends lost 5 bases and 3 bases, in that order; junction bases with no gene match: 8. This CDR3 contains 15 residues. The CDR3: CASSPRVAGVYEQYF. CDR3 DNA sequence: TGTGCCAGCAGTCCCAGGGTAGCGGGAGTCTACGAGCAGTACTTC.

The chain uses TRBV19 and TRBJ1-1; D not resolved. This CDR3 has 14 amino acids. The germline V gene has CDR1 LNHDA and CDR2 SQIVND (reference sequence). The V gene lost 1 base and the J gene lost 3 bases, with 9 bases spanning the gap. The CDR3: CASSIVGGHTEAFF. CDR3 sequence (DNA): TGTGCCAGTAGTATAGTTGGAGGGCACACTGAAGCTTTCTTT.

A remark on this clonotype: A much larger clone lies a single base off, so this may be a read error. The J gene is TRBJ2-7, the V gene TRBV18; D is unclear. The germline gives CDR1 KGHSH, CDR2 LQKENI. V shed 8 bases and J shed 6 bases, with 20 bases lying between them. The CDR3 length is 14 residues. The CDR3 spells CASTGRAKAGEQYF. The CDR3 region has the DNA TGTGCCAGCACTGGACGGGCCAAGGCCGGCGAGCAGTACTTC.

This clonotype was observed a few times. The V and J genes are TRBV6-1 and TRBJ1-5; D might be TRBD1 (5 bases). V lost 5 bases to trimming and J lost 7 bases, with 12 bases between them. CDR3 length equals 13 residues. The V gene's germline CDR1 is MNHNS and CDR2 SASEGT. DNA of the CDR3: TGTGCCAGCAGTCTCTCAGGGAGCCAGCCCCAGCATTTT. Protein sequence: CASSLSGSQPQHF.

This clonotype was counted at least ten times. V usage is TRBV11-2 and J usage is TRBJ1-2; D remains unclear. V was trimmed by 5 bases and J by 0 bases, leaving 13 bases between them. Per germline, CDR1 SGHAT and CDR2 FQNNGV. This CDR3 has 15 residues. The CDR3 loop is CASSTASYTNYGYTF. CDR3 sequence (DNA): TGTGCCAGCAGCACAGCCTCGTATACTAACTATGGCTACACCTTC.

The chain joins TRBV7-3 to TRBJ1-6; possibly TRBD1 for D (6 bases). The germline CDR1 and CDR2 sequences are SGHTA and FQGTGA. The CDR3 is 16 residues long. Trimming took off 5 bases at V and 2 bases at J, with 13 bases between the two ends. The CDR3 DNA follows: TGTGCCAGCAGCCAAAGGGGGGTTACCTATAATTCACCCCTCCACTTT. Translation gives CASSQRGVTYNSPLHF.

This clonotype showed up many times. The CDR3 here is CASSPFLIRGPQTSGSPDTQYF. The DNA of the CDR3 is TGTGCCAGCAGCCCCTTTCTCATACGGGGACCCCAGACTAGCGGGAGTCCAGATACGCAGTATTTT. This sequence joins TRBV28 and TRBJ2-3, with 12 bases matching TRBD2. Germline trimming cut 6 bases from V and 4 bases from J; bases unmatched to any gene: 26. Germline-derived CDR1 and CDR2 are MDHEN and SYDVKM. The CDR3 runs to 22 residues.

This clonotype was seen many times. The V and J genes are TRBV6-1 and TRBJ2-5; D perhaps matches TRBD2 (7 bases). CDR1 is MNHNS, CDR2 SASEGT, per germline. CDR3 length equals 15 residues. Deletions cut 3 bases from V and 4 bases from J, with 15 bases between. The chain's CDR3 is CASSDLSGGRETQYF. The CDR3 nucleotides read TGTGCCAGCAGTGATCTCTCGGGGGGCAGAGAGACCCAGTACTTC.

There are many counts of this clonotype. V and J are TRBV19 and TRBJ1-5; TRBD1 aligns across 8 bases. The CDR3 totals 17 residues. V lost 3 bases and J lost 7; bases outside the gene matches: 14. Germline V gives CDR1 LNHDA, CDR2 SQIVND (reference sequence). This chain's CDR3 is CASSISQGATFGQPQHF. In DNA, the CDR3 is TGTGCCAGTAGTATCAGTCAGGGGGCGACCTTTGGGCAGCCCCAGCATTTT.

This clonotype was seen at least ten times. The V call is TRBV7-8, the J call TRBJ1-4; 11 positions match TRBD1. V shed 2 bases and J 8 bases; nucleotides not matched to a gene: 4. CDR1 SGHVS and CDR2 FQNEAQ come from the germline V gene. This CDR3 has 15 residues. The CDR3 nucleotides are TGTGCCAGCAGCTTATTGGGGACAGGGGGAGAAAAACTGTTTTTT. As protein: CASSLLGTGGEKLFF. Based on the CDR3 plus reference TRBV7-8 and TRBJ1-4, the full variable domain is GAGVSQSPRYKVAKRGQDVALRCDPISGHVSLFWYQQALGQGPEFLTYFQNEAQLDKSGLPSDRFFAERPEGSVSTLKIQRTQQEDSAVYLCASSLLGTGGEKLFFGSGTQLSVL.

The table lists this clonotype with many counts. This rearrangement joins TRBV7-2 to TRBJ1-5; TRBD1 matches at 9 bases. CDR1 is SGHTA and CDR2 is FQGNSA in the germline V gene. CDR3 length: 15 amino acids. J gave up 4 bases and V 2 bases, and 3 bases lay outside the gene matches. The CDR3 sequence: CASSLQTGGNQPQHF. Here the CDR3 DNA reads TGTGCCAGCAGCTTACAGACAGGGGGAAATCAGCCCCAGCATTTT.

This clonotype has at least ten counts. This chain links TRBV6-5 with TRBJ1-1; D might be TRBD1 (6 bases). The CDR3 spans 24 residues. Between the trimmed V and J ends, which lost 0 bases and 1 base, there was a span of 36 bases. Germline loops: CDR1 MNHEY, CDR2 SVGAGI. CDR3 loop: CASSYSYGSGQGGGARSRNTEAFF. The CDR3 nucleotides are TGTGCCAGCAGTTACTCATATGGCTCTGGTCAAGGAGGGGGGGCCAGAAGTCGGAACACTGAAGCTTTCTTT.

Ten or more counts support this clonotype. The chain employs TRBV18 and TRBJ2-1, with D perhaps TRBD1 (6 bases). The V gene lost 0 bases and the J gene lost 4 bases, with 10 bases spanning the gap. Germline V CDR1 and CDR2: KGHSH, LQKENI. This CDR3 is 15 amino acids long. The CDR3 DNA is TGTGCCAGCTCACCACCAGGACAGTGGTACAATGAGCAGTTCTTC. Its protein is CASSPPGQWYNEQFF.

In its sample, this clonotype was seen many times. The rearrangement uses TRBV27 and TRBJ2-4; the D gene could be TRBD1 or TRBD2 (5 bases each). Germline CDR1 is MNHEY and CDR2 is SMNVEV (reference sequence). The CDR3 loop spans 18 amino acids. The V end lost 4 bases, the J end lost 2 bases, and 21 bases lay between the germline ends. This CDR3 is CASSWSGPHLNTKNIQYF. DNA of the CDR3: TGTGCCAGCAGTTGGTCGGGACCCCACCTGAATACCAAAAACATTCAGTACTTC.

The table lists this clonotype with a few counts. This rearrangement joins TRBV2 to TRBJ2-3, with TRBD2 matching 7 bases. Trimming cost V 5 bases and J 6 bases; bases outside gene matches: 14. The CDR3 totals 16 residues. Germline CDR1 SNHLY, CDR2 FYNNEI. The CDR3 region is CASSYREAGPMDTQYF. CDR3 coding DNA: TGTGCCAGCAGTTACCGCGAAGCGGGACCGATGGATACGCAGTATTTT. The full variable domain, with the rest looked up from reference TRBV2 and TRBJ2-3, is EPEVTQTPSHQVTQMGQEVILRCVPISNHLYFYWYRQILGQKVEFLVSFYNNEISEKSEIFDDQFSVERPDGSNFTLKIRSTKLEDSAMYFCASSYREAGPMDTQYFGPGTRLTVL.

This clonotype was found many times. V gene TRBV27 combines with J gene TRBJ2-7, with 9 bases fitting TRBD2. Unmatched junction bases numbered 10, after V lost 6 bases and J lost 1 base. The germline gives CDR1 MNHEY, CDR2 SMNVEV (reference sequence). This CDR3 comprises 16 residues. In DNA form, the CDR3 reads TGTGCCAGCAGGGGAGAGCGGGAGGCCTTTTCCTACGAGCAGTACTTC. Its protein is CASRGEREAFSYEQYF.

This clonotype showed up many times. The gene calls are TRBV6-2 or TRBV6-3 and TRBJ1-5; 8 nucleotides agree with TRBD1. Germline V gene sequence: CDR1 MNHEY, CDR2 SVGEGT. J lost 4 bases, V lost 8 bases, and 13 bases had no gene match. The CDR3 contains 16 residues. CDR3 protein: CASFNPRTGWNQPQHF. The CDR3 DNA is TGTGCCAGCTTCAACCCGAGGACAGGGTGGAATCAGCCCCAGCATTTT.

This clonotype was seen repeatedly, ten times or more. The chain is built from TRBV11-1 and TRBJ1-1, with D unresolved. V gave up 5 bases and J gave up 6 bases, with 10 bases separating them. Germline-derived CDR1 and CDR2 are SGHAT and FQDESV (reference sequence). This CDR3 is built from 12 residues. In nucleotides, the CDR3 is TGTGCCAGCAGCCAACTAAGCCCTGAAGCTTTCTTT. This gives the protein CASSQLSPEAFF.

In its sample, this clonotype was seen many times. The V and J genes are TRBV28 and TRBJ1-6; D is perhaps TRBD1 (6 bases). Germline assignment: CDR1 MDHEN and CDR2 SYDVKM. Trimming pared 5 bases from V and 14 bases from J, leaving 16 bases between. This CDR3 has 13 residues. The CDR3, as DNA: TGTGCCAGCAGTCCAAACAGGGACCGTGCCCTCCACTTT. The encoded protein is CASSPNRDRALHF.